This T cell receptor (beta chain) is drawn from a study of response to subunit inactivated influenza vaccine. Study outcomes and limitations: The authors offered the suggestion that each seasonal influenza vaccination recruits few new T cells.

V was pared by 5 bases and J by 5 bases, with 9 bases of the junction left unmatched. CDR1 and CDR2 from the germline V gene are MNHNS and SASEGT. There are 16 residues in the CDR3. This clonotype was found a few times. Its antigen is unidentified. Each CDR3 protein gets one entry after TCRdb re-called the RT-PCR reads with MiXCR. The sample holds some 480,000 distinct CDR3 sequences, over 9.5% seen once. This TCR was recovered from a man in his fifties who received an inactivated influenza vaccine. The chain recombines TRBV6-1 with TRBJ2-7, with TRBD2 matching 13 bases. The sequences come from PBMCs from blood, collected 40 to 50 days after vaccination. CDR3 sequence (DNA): TGTGCCAGCAGTCTTGGGGGACTAGCGGGGCGCAACGAGCAGTACTTC. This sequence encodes CASSLGGLAGRNEQYF.